These 26 T cell receptor beta chains were sequenced from one sample in a study of CD8+ T cells in alopecia areata (dated by TCRdb to the late 2010s). Per the publication, the time point label means: baseline before oral tofacitinib. Libraries came from the immunoSEQ multiplex PCR assay. For TCR sequencing, RNA was extracted from every sample and reverse transcribed into cDNA to serve as template. The table was pulled from immuneACCESS by TCRdb, which kept in-frame rearrangements only. Such tables lose some clones; where checked, under half of the loss comes from unresolved V genes, and the rest has no known cause. This sample comprises under 300,000 clones, roughly 69% of them detected only once. The ten largest make up around 1.2% of the sample. Sequencing was performed on CD4+ T cells sorted from blood, taken at week 0. All receptors come from a human donor with alopecia areata.

This clone was observed a few times. Different DNA sequences within this sample yield the same CDR3. This chain joins TRBV29-1 and TRBJ2-5, with a weak D call TRBD2 (6 bases). Germline-derived CDR1 and CDR2 are SQVTM and ANQGSEA. V lost 4 bases, J lost 2 bases, and 8 bases lay in between. The CDR3 has 12 amino acids. CDR3 loop: CSVVGGQETQYF. CDR3 DNA: TGCAGCGTTGTTGGGGGGCAAGAGACCCAGTACTTC.

V gene TRBV7-9 combines with J gene TRBJ1-5, with D unclear. The germline CDR1 and CDR2 sequences are SEHNR and FQNEAQ (reference sequence). The CDR3 loop spans 14 amino acids. V was cut by 5 bases and J by 2 bases, with 10 bases left in between. For the CDR3, the DNA is TGTGCCAGCAGCCGACTTGGGGGCAATCAGCCCCAGCATTTT. Amino acids: CASSRLGGNQPQHF. Variable domain in full (rest from reference TRBV7-9 and TRBJ1-5): DTGVSQNPRHKITKRGQNVTFRCDPISEHNRLYWYRQTLGQGPEFLTYFQNEAQLEKSRLLSDRFSAERPKGSFSTLEIQRTEQGDSAMYLCASSRLGGNQPQHFGDGTRLSIL.

The rearrangement joins TRBV30 to TRBJ1-1; D remains ambiguous. The V end lost 3 bases, the J end lost 5 bases, and 10 bases lay between the germline ends. Germline V lookup: CDR1 GTSNPN, CDR2 SVGIG (reference sequence). The CDR3 length is 12 residues. The CDR3 loop reads CAWRLGVTEAFF. In DNA, the CDR3 is TGTGCCTGGAGACTCGGGGTTACTGAAGCTTTCTTT.

This clone was detected only a few times. The V gene is TRBV29-1, the J gene TRBJ2-3; 10 bases align to TRBD2. CDR3 length equals 16 residues. Germline V gene data show CDR1 as SQVTM and CDR2 as ANQGSEA. J lost 4 bases, V lost 4 bases, and 11 bases had no gene match. The CDR3 nucleotides read TGCAGCGTTGTAGGACTAGCGGCCCTGCGAGCAGATACGCAGTATTTT. Its translation is CSVVGLAALRADTQYF.

The chain has TRBV6-6 and TRBJ1-1, with D tentatively TRBD1 (6 bases). The V and J ends lost 4 bases and 4 bases respectively, with 16 bases between them. Germline V gene data show CDR1 as MNHNY and CDR2 as SVGAGI (reference sequence). The CDR3 consists of 15 residues. The CDR3 loop is CASSFPRGTSTEAFF. The CDR3 bases are TGTGCCAGCAGTTTTCCCCGCGGGACAAGCACTGAAGCTTTCTTT.

The CDR3 DNA follows: TGTGCCAGCTCACCAACCCTCAGTTTGAACACTGAAGCTTTCTTT. It specifies CASSPTLSLNTEAFF. The J gene is TRBJ1-1, the V gene TRBV18; no clear D gene. Germline V CDR1 and CDR2: KGHSH, LQKENI. The germline V and J ends were trimmed by 2 bases and 0 bases, with 10 bases remaining between them. The CDR3 runs 15 residues. Full variable domain (outside the CDR3, taken from reference TRBV18 and TRBJ1-1): NAGVMQNPRHLVRRRGQEARLRCSPMKGHSHVYWYRQLPEEGLKFMVYLQKENIIDESGMPKERFSAEFPKEGPSILRIQQVVRGDSAAYFCASSPTLSLNTEAFFGQGTRLTVV.

V usage is TRBV7-9 and J usage is TRBJ2-7, with 10 bases fitting TRBD1. V lost 5 bases to trimming and J lost 3 bases; unmatched junction nucleotides: 4. CDR3 length equals 14 residues. Germline values: CDR1 SEHNR, CDR2 FQNEAQ (reference sequence). CDR3 nucleotide sequence: TGTGCCAGCAGCCTCCGGACAGGGGGCTACGAGCAGTACTTC. It encodes CASSLRTGGYEQYF.

The chain carries TRBV5-1 and TRBJ1-5; perhaps TRBD1 as D (5 bases). This CDR3 has 15 residues. V lost 0 bases, J lost 6 bases, and 13 bases lay in between. Germline CDR1 and CDR2: SGHRS and YFSETQ. The chain's CDR3 is CASSLGDAISQPQHF. CDR3 DNA sequence: TGCGCCAGCAGCTTGGGGGACGCAATTTCTCAGCCCCAGCATTTT.

This chain connects TRBV15 to TRBJ1-6, with D perhaps TRBD1 (5 bases). CDR1 and CDR2 (germline): LNHNV, YYDKDF (reference sequence). The ends were cut back, 0 bases at V and 9 bases at J, with 6 bases in the middle. The CDR3 runs 13 residues. CDR3 coding DNA: TGTGCCACCAGCAGAGATCAGGGTTCACCCCTCCACTTT. Amino acid sequence: CATSRDQGSPLHF.

The sample holds a few counts of this clone. V is TRBV9 and J is TRBJ2-5; tentatively, D is TRBD1 or TRBD2 (5 bases each). CDR3 size: 14 residues. The ends were cut back, 3 bases at V and 5 bases at J, with 14 bases in the middle. Germline V gene lookup returns CDR1 SGDLS and CDR2 YYNGEE. The CDR3 sequence: CASSAGTVGETQYF. As DNA, the CDR3 is TGTGCCAGCAGCGCGGGGACCGTTGGGGAGACCCAGTACTTC. The full variable domain, completed using reference TRBV9 and TRBJ2-5, is DSGVTQTPKHLITATGQRVTLRCSPRSGDLSVYWYQQSLDQGLQFLIQYYNGEERAKGNILERFSAQQFPDLHSELNLSSLELGDSALYFCASSAGTVGETQYFGPGTRLLVL.

The V gene is TRBV25-1, the J gene TRBJ2-3; D remains unclear. The CDR3 sequence is 18 residues long. V was trimmed by 3 bases and J by 2 bases, leaving 21 bases between them. Germline V gene data show CDR1 as MGHDK and CDR2 as SYGVNS. For the CDR3, the DNA is TGTGCCAGCAGTGATACAAGGAGAGTGATTCCGCTCACAGATACGCAGTATTTT. This gives the protein CASSDTRRVIPLTDTQYF. Based on the CDR3 plus reference TRBV25-1 and TRBJ2-3, the full variable domain is EADIYQTPRYLVIGTGKKITLECSQTMGHDKMYWYQQDPGMELHLIHYSYGVNSTEKGDLSSESTVSRIRTEHFPLTLESARPSHTSQYLCASSDTRRVIPLTDTQYFGPGTRLTVL.

This clone was recorded once. This chain uses TRBV10-3 with TRBJ1-1, with TRBD1 matching over 7 bases. With 2 bases clipped from V and 2 bases from J, the junction kept 5 bases outside the gene matches. This CDR3 has 15 amino acids. CDR1 and CDR2 from the germline V gene are ENHRY and SYGVKD. The CDR3 sequence: CAISELTGSNTEAFF. CDR3 coding DNA: TGTGCCATCAGTGAGCTGACAGGGTCAAACACTGAAGCTTTCTTT.

This chain joins TRBV7-2 and TRBJ2-5; D unresolved. The CDR3 runs to 15 residues. Germline V CDR1 and CDR2: SGHTA, FQGNSA. V was clipped by 1 base and J by 5 bases, with 14 bases between them. CDR3 bases: TGTGCCAGCAGCTTAGACGCTCTTACGAGGGAGACCCAGTACTTC. This encodes CASSLDALTRETQYF.

This clone was recorded once. CDR3: CASSTRSRSSYEQYF. The CDR3 DNA reads as TGTGCCAGCAGCACCAGGAGTCGCAGCTCCTACGAGCAGTACTTC. The chain is built from TRBV5-4 and TRBJ2-7; unclear D gene. Deletions cut 4 bases from V and 0 bases from J, with 14 bases between. CDR3 length equals 15 residues. The germline gives CDR1 SGHNT, CDR2 YYREEE (reference sequence). The full variable domain, with the rest looked up from reference TRBV5-4 and TRBJ2-7, is ETGVTQSPTHLIKTRGQQVTLRCSSQSGHNTVSWYQQALGQGPQFIFQYYREEENGRGNFPPRFSGLQFPNYSSELNVNALELDDSALYLCASSTRSRSSYEQYFGPGTRLTVT.

Comment on this clone: This sample also contains other DNA sequences that code for the same CDR3. V is TRBV30 and J is TRBJ1-5; maybe TRBD1 (6 bases). The CDR3 extends over 14 amino acids. With 0 bases removed from V and 4 bases from J, the gap between germline ends came to 10 bases. Germline V CDR1 and CDR2: GTSNPN, SVGIG (reference sequence). The DNA for the CDR3 is TGTGCCTGGAGTGTTGGACAGACAAATCAGCCCCAGCATTTT. Residues: CAWSVGQTNQPQHF.

The chain combines TRBV6-1 with TRBJ2-7; tentative D call: TRBD2 (6 bases). V gave up 7 bases and J gave up 0 bases, with 13 bases separating them. CDR1 and CDR2 (germline): MNHNS, SASEGT. The CDR3 contains 14 residues. The CDR3 region is CASTPILASYEQYF. The CDR3 DNA reads as TGTGCCAGCACCCCGATACTAGCCTCCTACGAGCAGTACTTC.

The V gene is TRBV30, the J gene TRBJ2-1; 10 nucleotides align to TRBD1. This CDR3 has 13 residues. Per germline, CDR1 GTSNPN and CDR2 SVGIG (reference sequence). Germline trimming cut 2 bases from V and 8 bases from J; bases unmatched to any gene: 3. CDR3 sequence reads: CAWSRDRGDEQFF. The CDR3 coding sequence is TGTGCCTGGAGTCGGGACAGGGGAGATGAGCAGTTCTTC.

The chain joins TRBV6-1 to TRBJ2-5; a possible D gene is TRBD1 (5 bases). Germline CDR1 reads MNHNS; CDR2 reads SASEGT. V lost 8 bases and J 0 bases, leaving 13 bases between the germline ends. The CDR3 length is 14 residues. CDR3 nucleotide sequence: TGTGCCAGCCTTACGGCAGGGTACCAAGAGACCCAGTACTTC. Encoded protein: CASLTAGYQETQYF.

This chain links TRBV29-1 with TRBJ1-1; perhaps TRBD1 as D (6 bases). V was shortened by 4 bases and J by 5 bases, with 8 bases between the two germline ends. The CDR3 runs to 11 residues. CDR1 is SQVTM and CDR2 is ANQGSEA in the germline V gene. The CDR3 region is CSVVGATEAFF. The CDR3 nucleotides read TGCAGCGTTGTGGGGGCGACTGAAGCTTTCTTT.

V usage is TRBV2 and J usage is TRBJ1-4, with unresolved D. Germline assignment: CDR1 SNHLY and CDR2 FYNNEI. The CDR3 extends over 12 amino acids. V lost 3 bases and J lost 5, with 4 bases in between. The CDR3 region is CASSEGNEKLFF. CDR3 in DNA: TGTGCCAGCAGTGAGGGAAATGAAAAACTGTTTTTT.

The gene calls are TRBV7-8 and TRBJ2-7, with 10 bases matching TRBD2. J lost 6 bases, V lost 4 bases, and 6 bases had no gene match. This CDR3 is built from 14 residues. Per the germline V gene, CDR1 is SGHVS and CDR2 is FQNEAQ. CDR3: CASSSRASGGEQYF. CDR3 coding DNA: TGTGCCAGCAGCTCTCGAGCTAGCGGGGGCGAGCAGTACTTC.

The genes are TRBV6-6 and TRBJ2-3, with no clear D. Germline V CDR1 and CDR2: MNHNY, SVGAGI (reference sequence). The CDR3 runs 11 residues. The V gene lost 5 bases and the J gene lost 3 bases, with 3 bases spanning the gap. CDR3 nucleotides: TGTGCCAGCAGTCGAACAGATACGCAGTATTTT. Protein sequence: CASSRTDTQYF.

CDR3 bases: TGTGCCTGGAGTGAGGGTGAGGGTGGCTACACCTTC. Translation gives CAWSEGEGGYTF. This chain uses TRBV30 with TRBJ1-2; D is ambiguous. The V end was cut by 1 base, the J end by 7 bases, with 10 bases between. The germline CDR1 and CDR2 sequences are GTSNPN and SVGIG (reference sequence). The CDR3 covers 12 residues. Full variable domain (remainder filled in from reference TRBV30 and TRBJ1-2): SQTIHQWPATLVQPVGSPLSLECTVEGTSNPNLYWYRQAAGRGLQLLFYSVGIGQISSEVPQNLSASRPQDRQFILSSKKLLLSDSGFYLCAWSEGEGGYTFGSGTRLTVV.

The DNA of the CDR3 is TGTGCCAGCAGCTTAGATAGTCCGGGTACAGATACGCAGTATTTT. This gives the protein CASSLDSPGTDTQYF. The V call is TRBV7-6, the J call TRBJ2-3; D is ambiguous. Germline-derived CDR1 and CDR2 are SGHVS and FNYEAQ. This CDR3 is 15 amino acids long. Trimming left V 1 base short and J 3 bases short, with 11 bases between. Combining the CDR3 with reference TRBV7-6 and TRBJ2-3 gives the whole variable domain GAGVSQSPRYKVTKRGQDVALRCDPISGHVSLYWYRQALGQGPEFLTYFNYEAQQDKSGLPNDRFSAERPEGSISTLTIQRTEQRDSAMYRCASSLDSPGTDTQYFGPGTRLTVL.

The gene calls are TRBV4-3 and TRBJ1-1, with D perhaps matching TRBD1 (5 bases). Deletions cut 1 base from V and 1 base from J, with 10 bases between. Germline CDR1 and CDR2: LGHNA and YSLEER. The CDR3 contains 15 residues. The CDR3 DNA follows: TGCGCCAGCAGCCAAGTACCAGGGCCGAACACTGAAGCTTTCTTT. Its translation is CASSQVPGPNTEAFF.

The rearrangement links TRBV30 to TRBJ1-2, with 10 bases fitting TRBD1. CDR3 length: 13 amino acids. From germline, CDR1 is GTSNPN and CDR2 SVGIG (reference sequence). Trimming cost V 3 bases and J 8 bases; bases outside gene matches: 6. CDR3 in amino acids: CAWRQGQGQGYTF. The CDR3 DNA is TGTGCCTGGAGACAGGGACAGGGGCAAGGCTACACCTTC.